This entry lists 16 T cell receptor beta chains sequenced from one sample in a study of monozygotic twins with inflammatory bowel disease. No DNA is given; TCRdb re-called the 5' RACE reads and lists each CDR3 protein once. The repertoire table contains about 450,000 distinct CDR3 sequences. The sample taken for sequencing was blood. These receptors came from a human donor with ulcerative colitis or Crohn's disease, or a healthy co-twin of an affected twin (not recorded which).

J is TRBJ2-2 and V is TRBV24-1. Germline loops: CDR1 KGHDR, CDR2 SFDVKD. The CDR3 runs to 14 residues. The CDR3 loop reads CATSGTANTGELFF.

This chain joins TRBV5-1 and TRBJ2-2. CDR3 length: 15 amino acids. Germline lookup yields CDR1 SGHRS and CDR2 YFSETQ. CDR3 protein: CASSLTLVGTGELFF.

The chain couples TRBV18 to TRBJ1-1. The germline gives CDR1 KGHSH, CDR2 LQKENI. The CDR3 runs 12 residues. CDR3 region: CASSPRLEEAFF. Together with reference TRBV18 and TRBJ1-1, the CDR3 gives the full variable domain: NAGVMQNPRHLVRRRGQEARLRCSPMKGHSHVYWYRQLPEEGLKFMVYLQKENIIDESGMPKERFSAEFPKEGPSILRIQQVVRGDSAAYFCASSPRLEEAFFGQGTRLTVV.

The gene calls are TRBV7-9 and TRBJ1-1; TCRdb reports TRBD1, a call that lacks DNA to check it against. CDR3 length equals 13 residues. CDR1 SEHNR and CDR2 FQNEAQ come from the germline V gene (reference sequence). CDR3 region: CASSLEGTGEAFF.

The rearrangement links TRBV19 to TRBJ2-3; TCRdb lists TRBD2, though no DNA is available to test this call. Germline CDR1 LNHDA, CDR2 SQIVND (reference sequence). CDR3 length: 15 amino acids. CDR3 region: CASNAQIAGPDTQYF.

The chain employs TRBV12-3 or TRBV12-4 and TRBJ2-2. The CDR3 is 11 residues long. The CDR3 spells CASSFLGELFF.

The chain recombines TRBV7-9 with TRBJ2-1; the D gene TCRdb calls, TRBD2, cannot be checked with no DNA. The CDR3 is made up of 16 amino acids. CDR1 is SEHNR, CDR2 FQNEAQ, per germline (reference sequence). CDR3 sequence: CASSLRTSGRVNEQFF. Filled out from reference TRBV7-9 and TRBJ2-1, the complete variable domain reads DTGVSQNPRHKITKRGQNVTFRCDPISEHNRLYWYRQTLGQGPEFLTYFQNEAQLEKSRLLSDRFSAERPKGSFSTLEIQRTEQGDSAMYLCASSLRTSGRVNEQFFGPGTRLTVL.

The chain has TRBV4-2 and TRBJ2-7; TCRdb's D call of TRBD2 is untestable without DNA. The CDR3 consists of 15 residues. The germline CDR1 and CDR2 sequences are LGHNA and YNFKEQ. The CDR3: CASSRSSGDNYEQYF.

This chain uses TRBV6-5 with TRBJ2-2. Germline CDR1 and CDR2: MNHEY and SVGAGI. CDR3 length: 13 amino acids. CDR3 region: CASSHPNTGELFF.

The genes are TRBV29-1 and TRBJ2-2; there is no DNA to check the TCRdb D call of TRBD1. The CDR3 totals 14 residues. Germline lookup yields CDR1 SQVTM and CDR2 ANQGSEA. CDR3 amino acids: CSVLDSLNTGELFF.

The chain is built from TRBV5-1 and TRBJ1-4. This CDR3 spans 15 amino acids. Germline loops: CDR1 SGHRS, CDR2 YFSETQ. This chain's CDR3 is CASSLSASNNEKLFF.

The rearrangement links TRBV6-5 to TRBJ1-3; absent DNA, TCRdb's TRBD1 call cannot be checked. The CDR3 length is 16 residues. The germline gives CDR1 MNHEY, CDR2 SVGAGI. CDR3 sequence reads: CASSYSGTGQGNTIYF.

The rearrangement joins TRBV29-1 to TRBJ1-2. Looked up from germline, CDR1 is SQVTM and CDR2 is ANQGSEA. This CDR3 spans 14 amino acids. CDR3: CSVELQAPDYGYTF.

The chain links TRBV5-1 to TRBJ2-7; the D gene TCRdb calls, TRBD1, cannot be checked with no DNA. Germline loops: CDR1 SGHRS, CDR2 YFSETQ. This CDR3 has 14 residues. CDR3 region: CASSLEDPHYEQYF.

The V and J genes are TRBV18 and TRBJ2-7. The CDR3 has 13 amino acids. Germline V gene sequence: CDR1 KGHSH, CDR2 LQKENI. This CDR3 reads CASSTVNSYEQYF.

This rearrangement joins TRBV11-2 to TRBJ2-6; with no DNA, the TCRdb D assignment of TRBD1 cannot be verified. This CDR3 spans 20 amino acids. Germline V lookup: CDR1 SGHAT, CDR2 FQNNGV. The CDR3 protein is CASSSRVRLFVTSGANVLTF. Full variable domain (outside the CDR3, taken from reference TRBV11-2 and TRBJ2-6): EAGVAQSPRYKIIEKRQSVAFWCNPISGHATLYWYQQILGQGPKLLIQFQNNGVVDDSQLPKDRFSAERLKGVDSTLKIQPAKLEDSAVYLCASSSRVRLFVTSGANVLTFGAGSRLTVL.